This entry lists 21 T cell receptor beta chains sequenced from one sample in a study of blood T cell repertoires in COVID-19. TCRdb's copy holds only in-frame clones and misses some; the assay was immunoSEQ multiplex PCR. The sample has 98,000 or so clones, approximately 91% seen once. The source material was peripheral blood. The receptors were sampled from a man in his 60s with COVID-19, enrolled during active disease.

CDR3 nucleotide sequence: TGTGCCAGCTCACCCGGACATCAGGGGGCGGTTGAAGCTTTCTTT. This gives the protein CASSPGHQGAVEAFF. The J gene is TRBJ1-1, the V gene TRBV18; 8 bases are shared with TRBD1. The V segment lost 3 bases and the J segment 7 bases; nucleotides outside the gene matches: 10. Germline lookup yields CDR1 KGHSH and CDR2 LQKENI. The CDR3 is made up of 15 amino acids.

In its sample, this clone was seen a few times. V gene TRBV7-9 combines with J gene TRBJ2-7; D unclear. Germline V CDR1 and CDR2: SEHNR, FQNEAQ (reference sequence). This CDR3 is built from 11 residues. Between the trimmed V and J ends, which lost 5 bases and 5 bases, there was a span of 7 bases. The CDR3 coding sequence is TGTGCCAGCAGCCATGGCCACGAGCAGTACTTC. Translated, it gives CASSHGHEQYF.

The CDR3 sequence is CASSLVQGGNYEQYF. In DNA, the CDR3 is TGCGCCAGCAGCTTGGTGCAGGGGGGAAACTACGAGCAGTACTTC. The rearrangement joins TRBV5-1 to TRBJ2-7; weak D call: TRBD1 (7 bases). CDR1 and CDR2 from the germline V gene are SGHRS and YFSETQ. The length of the CDR3 is 15 residues. Trimming removed 0 bases from V and 3 bases from J, with 13 bases in between.

The CDR3 region is CASSPSGGLADSWAEQYF. The CDR3 nucleotides read TGTGCCAGCAGCCCCTCCGGCGGACTAGCGGACTCCTGGGCCGAGCAGTACTTC. The genes are TRBV7-2 and TRBJ2-7, with TRBD2 matching over 10 bases. In germline, CDR1 is SGHTA, CDR2 FQGNSA. The trim removed 5 bases at V and 6 bases at J, leaving 19 bases unmatched. The length of the CDR3 is 18 residues.

This chain connects TRBV12-3 or TRBV12-4 to TRBJ1-3; D is ambiguous. CDR3 length: 12 residues. With 6 bases removed from V and 6 bases from J, the gap between germline ends came to 9 bases. CDR3 in DNA: TGTGCCAGCAGACCTATCGAAAACACCATATATTTT. It codes for CASRPIENTIYF.

CDR3 DNA: TGTGCCAGCAGCAACCCTCCGGGACAGGGGGGTTATGGCTACACCTTC. It is translated as CASSNPPGQGGYGYTF. V gene TRBV21-1 combines with J gene TRBJ1-2; the D call in the table, TRBD1, was not verified against the DNA. TRBV21-1 is classified as a pseudogene. The CDR3 spans 16 residues.

The chain joins TRBV6-2 or TRBV6-3 to TRBJ1-2; the match to TRBD1 covers 7 bases. The CDR3 totals 12 residues. V shed 6 bases, J shed 11 bases, and the junction held 9 bases outside the gene matches. Germline lookup yields CDR1 MNHEY and CDR2 SVGEGT. The CDR3 region is CASSNDRVGYTF. As DNA, the CDR3 is TGTGCCAGCAGCAACGACAGGGTTGGTTACACCTTC.

Only one count was recorded for this clone. V usage is TRBV4-1 and J usage is TRBJ1-5, with D perhaps matching TRBD1 (6 bases). Germline CDR1 is MGHRA and CDR2 is YSYEKL. The CDR3 is 14 amino acids. The V end was cut by 6 bases, the J end by 3 bases, with 12 bases between. The CDR3 protein is CASRRTGTNQPQHF. In nucleotides, the CDR3 is TGCGCCAGCAGACGTACAGGGACCAATCAGCCCCAGCATTTT.

This sequence joins TRBV30 and TRBJ1-5; TRBD1 matches at 7 bases. This CDR3 spans 14 amino acids. The junction had 5 bases not matched to a gene; V was cut back by 2 bases and J by 4 bases. Germline V gives CDR1 GTSNPN, CDR2 SVGIG (reference sequence). The CDR3 DNA reads TGTGCCTGGAGTCCGGACAGGACTAATCAGCCCCAGCATTTT. As protein: CAWSPDRTNQPQHF.

V usage is TRBV25-1 and J usage is TRBJ2-5; TRBD2 might be the D (5 bases). Germline loops: CDR1 MGHDK, CDR2 SYGVNS. This CDR3 has 12 residues. V was trimmed by 4 bases and J by 5 bases, leaving 8 bases between them. The DNA for the CDR3 is TGTGCCAGCAGTGTTCGAGGGGAGACCCAGTACTTC. Its translation: CASSVRGETQYF.

V and J are TRBV11-2 and TRBJ2-7; D might be TRBD1 (5 bases). The V gene lost 0 bases and the J gene lost 4 bases, with 13 bases spanning the gap. The CDR3 is made up of 15 amino acids. In germline, CDR1 is SGHAT, CDR2 FQNNGV. This chain's CDR3 is CASSLESSGKYEQYF. For the CDR3, the DNA is TGTGCCAGCAGCTTAGAAAGTTCAGGGAAATACGAGCAGTACTTC. Looking up the rest from reference TRBV11-2 and TRBJ2-7 gives the full variable domain: EAGVAQSPRYKIIEKRQSVAFWCNPISGHATLYWYQQILGQGPKLLIQFQNNGVVDDSQLPKDRFSAERLKGVDSTLKIQPAKLEDSAVYLCASSLESSGKYEQYFGPGTRLTVT.

J is TRBJ2-7 and V is TRBV19; 8 bases are a match to TRBD2. The CDR3 spans 15 residues. From germline, CDR1 is LNHDA and CDR2 SQIVND (reference sequence). J was trimmed by 3 bases and V by 4 bases; bases with no gene match: 8. Here the CDR3 DNA reads TGTGCCAGTAGTAGCAGCGGGAGATATATCTACGAGCAGTACTTC. Its protein is CASSSSGRYIYEQYF.

With respect to this clone: This sample also contains other DNA sequences that code for the same CDR3. This rearrangement joins TRBV7-9 to TRBJ2-2, with 10 positions matching TRBD2. The CDR3 has 16 amino acids. Germline V gene sequence: CDR1 SEHNR, CDR2 FQNEAQ (reference sequence). After removal of 0 bases from V and 6 bases from J, the junction contained 4 bases not matched to a gene. CDR3 DNA: TGTGCCAGCAGCTTAGCGCCGCTAGCGGGAGCCGGGGAGCTGTTTTTT. Translation: CASSLAPLAGAGELFF.

The V call is TRBV3-1 (or the pseudogene TRBV3-2), the J call TRBJ1-2; D remains unclear. Trimming left V 3 bases short and J 6 bases short, with 8 bases between. Germline V lookup: CDR1 LGHDT, CDR2 YNNKEL (reference sequence). This CDR3 contains 12 residues. In DNA form, the CDR3 reads TGTGCCAGCAGCCAGGGCAACGATGGCTACACCTTC. Amino acid sequence: CASSQGNDGYTF.

The chain employs TRBV27 and TRBJ2-3, with D maybe TRBD2 (5 bases). CDR3 length: 14 residues. The V end lost 5 bases, the J end lost 0 bases, and 9 bases lay between the germline ends. The V gene's germline CDR1 is MNHEY and CDR2 SMNVEV (reference sequence). In DNA form, the CDR3 reads TGTGCCAGCAGTCGGGCGGGCAGCACAGATACGCAGTATTTT. Encoded protein: CASSRAGSTDTQYF.

J is TRBJ2-1 and V is TRBV6-2 or TRBV6-3; 13 positions agree with TRBD2. Looked up from germline, CDR1 is MNHEY and CDR2 is SVGEGT. Trimming at V came to 5 bases and at J to 10 bases, leaving 17 bases not matched to a gene. There are 18 residues in the CDR3. The CDR3 region has the DNA TGTGCCAGCAGTCGGGGACTAGCGGGAACCTCGACGGGTGAGGAGCAGTTCTTC. Residues: CASSRGLAGTSTGEEQFF.

V is TRBV4-1 and J is TRBJ2-5; weak D call: TRBD2 (6 bases). The germline gives CDR1 MGHRA, CDR2 YSYEKL. V dropped 4 bases and J dropped 1 base, with 13 bases sitting between them. The CDR3 sequence is 15 residues long. This CDR3 is CASSPTGGTQETQYF. CDR3 DNA: TGCGCCAGCAGCCCCACTGGAGGGACCCAAGAGACCCAGTACTTC.

This chain connects TRBV27 to TRBJ1-2, with D possibly being TRBD1 (6 bases). Between the trimmed V and J ends, which lost 8 bases and 6 bases, there was a span of 13 bases. Per the germline V gene, CDR1 is MNHEY and CDR2 is SMNVEV (reference sequence). The CDR3 is made up of 12 amino acids. The CDR3 spells CASGPTGHGYTF. The CDR3 DNA is TGTGCCAGCGGCCCGACAGGACATGGCTACACCTTC.

This sequence joins TRBV29-1 and TRBJ1-1; D gene ambiguous. The germline gives CDR1 SQVTM, CDR2 ANQGSEA. This CDR3 contains 13 residues. V lost 1 base and J lost 0, with 6 bases in between. The CDR3 DNA follows: TGCAGCGTTGAAGGCAGGCTGAACACTGAAGCTTTCTTT. It codes for CSVEGRLNTEAFF.

This chain links TRBV5-5 with TRBJ2-5, with 11 nucleotides matching TRBD1. This CDR3 has 16 amino acids. The J segment lost 4 bases and the V segment lost 1 base, leaving 6 bases of the junction unmatched. From germline, CDR1 is SGHKS and CDR2 YYEKEE (reference sequence). CDR3 sequence reads: CASSLPGQGAGETQYF. The CDR3 DNA is TGTGCCAGCAGCTTGCCAGGACAGGGGGCGGGAGAGACCCAGTACTTC.

The CDR3 here is CATSDLQGEDNSPLHF. The CDR3 region has the DNA TGTGCCACCAGTGATTTACAGGGGGAGGATAATTCACCCCTCCACTTT. The rearrangement uses TRBV24-1 and TRBJ1-6; TRBD1 agrees at 8 bases. The CDR3 consists of 16 residues. The germline CDR1 and CDR2 sequences are KGHDR and SFDVKD. With V trimmed by 1 base and J by 5 bases, 3 bases remained unmatched.